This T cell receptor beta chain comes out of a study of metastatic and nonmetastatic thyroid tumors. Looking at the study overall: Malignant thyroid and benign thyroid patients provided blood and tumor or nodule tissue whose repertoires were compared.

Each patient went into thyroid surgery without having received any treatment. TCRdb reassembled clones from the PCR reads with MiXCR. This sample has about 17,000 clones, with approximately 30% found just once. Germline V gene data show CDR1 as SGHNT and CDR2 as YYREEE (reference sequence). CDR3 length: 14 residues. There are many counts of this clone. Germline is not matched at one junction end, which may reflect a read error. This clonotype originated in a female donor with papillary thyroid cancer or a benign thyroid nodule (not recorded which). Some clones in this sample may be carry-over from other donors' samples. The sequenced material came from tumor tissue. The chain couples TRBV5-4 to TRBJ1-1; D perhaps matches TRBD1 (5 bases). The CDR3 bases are TGCGCCAGCAGCGTTTCCCAGGGTAACACTGAAGCTTTCTTT. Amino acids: CASSVSQGNTEAFF.